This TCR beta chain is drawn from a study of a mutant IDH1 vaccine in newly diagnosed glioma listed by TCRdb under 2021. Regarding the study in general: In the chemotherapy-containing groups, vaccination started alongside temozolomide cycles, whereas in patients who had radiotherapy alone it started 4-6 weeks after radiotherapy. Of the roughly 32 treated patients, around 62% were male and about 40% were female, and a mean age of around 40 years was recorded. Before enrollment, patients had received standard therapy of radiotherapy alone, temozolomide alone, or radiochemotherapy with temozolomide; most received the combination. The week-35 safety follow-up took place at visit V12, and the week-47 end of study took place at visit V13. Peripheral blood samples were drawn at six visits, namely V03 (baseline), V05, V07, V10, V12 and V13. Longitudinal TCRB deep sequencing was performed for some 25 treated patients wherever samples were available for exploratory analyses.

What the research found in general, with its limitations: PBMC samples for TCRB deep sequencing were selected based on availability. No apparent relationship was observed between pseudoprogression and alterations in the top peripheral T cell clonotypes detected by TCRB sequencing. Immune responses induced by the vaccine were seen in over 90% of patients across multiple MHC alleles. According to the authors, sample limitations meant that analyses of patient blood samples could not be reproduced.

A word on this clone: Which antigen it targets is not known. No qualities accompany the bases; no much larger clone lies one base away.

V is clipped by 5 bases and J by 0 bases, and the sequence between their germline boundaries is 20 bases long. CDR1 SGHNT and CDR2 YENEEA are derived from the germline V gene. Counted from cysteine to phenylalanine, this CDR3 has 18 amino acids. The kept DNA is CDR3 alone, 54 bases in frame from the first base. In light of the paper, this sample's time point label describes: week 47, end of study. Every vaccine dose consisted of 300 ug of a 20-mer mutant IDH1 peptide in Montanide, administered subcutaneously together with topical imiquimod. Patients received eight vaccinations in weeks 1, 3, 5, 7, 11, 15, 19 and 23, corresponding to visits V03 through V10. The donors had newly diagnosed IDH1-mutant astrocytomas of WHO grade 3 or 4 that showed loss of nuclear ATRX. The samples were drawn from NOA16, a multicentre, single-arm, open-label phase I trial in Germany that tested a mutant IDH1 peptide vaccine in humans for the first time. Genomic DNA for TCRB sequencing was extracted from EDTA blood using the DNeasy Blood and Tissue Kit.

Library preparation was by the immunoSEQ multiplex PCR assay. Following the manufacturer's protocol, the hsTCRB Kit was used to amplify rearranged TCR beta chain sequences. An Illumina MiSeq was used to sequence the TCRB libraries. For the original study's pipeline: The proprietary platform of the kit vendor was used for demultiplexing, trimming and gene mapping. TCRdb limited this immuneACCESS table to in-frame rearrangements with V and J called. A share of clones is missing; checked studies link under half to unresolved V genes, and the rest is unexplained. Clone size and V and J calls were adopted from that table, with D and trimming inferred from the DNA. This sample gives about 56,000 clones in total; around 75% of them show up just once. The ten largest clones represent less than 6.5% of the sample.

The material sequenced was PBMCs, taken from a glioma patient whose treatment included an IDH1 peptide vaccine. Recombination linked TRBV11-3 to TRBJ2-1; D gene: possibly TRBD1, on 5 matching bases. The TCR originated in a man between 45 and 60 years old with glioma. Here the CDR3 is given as CASSPPQGSATSYNEQFF. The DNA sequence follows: TGTGCCAGCAGCCCCCCGCAGGGAAGTGCTACCTCCTACAATGAGCAGTTCTTC. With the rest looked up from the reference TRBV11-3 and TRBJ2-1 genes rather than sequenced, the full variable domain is EAGVVQSPRYKIIEKKQPVAFWCNPISGHNTLYWYLQNLGQGPELLIRYENEEAVDDSQLPKDRFSAERLKGVDSTLKIQPAELGDSAVYLCASSPPQGSATSYNEQFFGPGTRLTVL.